This TCR beta chain was captured by sequencing in a study of shared clonotypes between healthy human individuals. Whole-study findings and limits: Clonotypes not shared had lower generation probabilities than those common to all four donors.

With respect to this clone: Its target is not known.

Germline values: CDR1 SGHRS, CDR2 YFSETQ. CDR3 length: 16 residues. Trimming left V 0 bases short and J 4 bases short, with 17 bases between. Splitting of CD4+ cells produced CD45RA+ naive and CD45RA-negative memory subsets. The method was immunoSEQ multiplex PCR; TCRdb's version includes in-frame clones alone and lacks a portion of them. Seen here are about 2 million clones, 85% to 95% observed once, and the top ten hold more than 0.1%. The source is a man in his late teens or twenties in good health. The sample was naive CD4+ T cells sorted from blood. Subset specified: CD45RA+ positively selected. The rearrangement uses TRBV5-1 and TRBJ2-7, with a weak D call TRBD1 (6 bases). CDR3 protein: CASSLVPGTFPYEQYF. The CDR3 DNA follows: TGCGCCAGCAGCTTGGTACCCGGGACATTCCCGTACGAGCAGTACTTC.